This T cell receptor beta chain came from a study of cytomegalovirus exposure and HLA in healthy donors. The study, taken as a whole, reports: For most TCR sequences rarity was the rule, although some public TCRs occurred in many donors. In an earlier analysis, productive rearrangement rates for most beta V segments clustered near 87% or 30%. Fewer N-insertions (relative to the approximately 700-donor mean) were reportedly seen in an Asian-associated ancestry cluster in a later analysis. In vitro, three CMV-associated chains proved specific for CMV antigens.

Amplification used 60 Vbeta primers and 13 Jbeta primers. Libraries were prepared by immunoSEQ multiplex PCR; TCRdb keeps only in-frame clonotypes and omits some of them. This table has 180,000 or so clones, around 80% appearing once. With regard to this clone: Its antigen is not identified.

The sequenced material came from PBMCs. The receptor was isolated from a woman between 45 and 65 years old in good health and CMV-seropositive.

The CDR3 loop reads CAIKGDNNQPQHF. The DNA of the CDR3 is TGTGCCATCAAAGGGGATAACAATCAGCCCCAGCATTTT. This sequence joins TRBV10-3 and TRBJ1-5; a possible D gene is TRBD1 (5 bases). The length of the CDR3 is 13 residues. V was cut by 7 bases and J by 3 bases, with 10 bases left in between. The V gene's germline CDR1 is ENHRY and CDR2 SYGVKD.